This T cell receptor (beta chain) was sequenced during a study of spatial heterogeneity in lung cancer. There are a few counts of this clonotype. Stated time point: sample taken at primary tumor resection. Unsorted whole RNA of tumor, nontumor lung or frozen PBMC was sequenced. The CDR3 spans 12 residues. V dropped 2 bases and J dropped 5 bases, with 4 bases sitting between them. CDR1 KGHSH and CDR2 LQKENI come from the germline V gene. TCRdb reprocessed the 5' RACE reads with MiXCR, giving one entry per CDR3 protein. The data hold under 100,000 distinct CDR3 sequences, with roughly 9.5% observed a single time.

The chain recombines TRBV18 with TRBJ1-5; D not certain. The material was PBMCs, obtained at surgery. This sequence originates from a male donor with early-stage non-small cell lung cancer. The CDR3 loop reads CASSPGHQPQHF. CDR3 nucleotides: TGTGCCAGCTCACCAGGGCATCAGCCCCAGCATTTT.